One and the same sample provided the 28 T cell receptor beta chains below, sequenced in a study of beta chain features in type 1 diabetes. These receptors lack a known antigen. The sequenced template was cDNA made from the entire isolated RNA. Clones were sequenced by immunoSEQ multiplex PCR, and TCRdb holds only the in-frame ones, with some missing. The data show under 130,000 clones, under 30% seen once. Study outcomes and limitations: People with Type 1 diabetes carried modestly yet significantly shorter TCRB CDR3s in all four CD4+ subsets.

Sequencing was done on a sample of central memory CD4+ T cells from blood. The source of these receptors is a woman in her late teens or twenties with type 1 diabetes.

The V and J genes are TRBV6-6 and TRBJ2-7; TRBD1 aligns across 10 bases. Trimming took 5 bases from V and 4 from J; bases not matched to a gene: 8. Germline V gene data show CDR1 as MNHNY and CDR2 as SVGAGI (reference sequence). CDR3 length equals 15 residues. In nucleotides, the CDR3 is TGTGCCAGCAGTACCGGACAGGGGGTAGGGTACGAGCAGTACTTC. This encodes CASSTGQGVGYEQYF.

This clone was detected many times. The chain couples TRBV27 to TRBJ1-2; TRBD1 is a possible D gene (5 bases). This CDR3 spans 13 amino acids. Germline V lookup: CDR1 MNHEY, CDR2 SMNVEV (reference sequence). Trimming removed 2 bases at V and 4 bases at J, with 8 bases between. The CDR3 bases are TGTGCCAGCAGTTTACAGGGCCCCTATGGCTACACCTTC. Translating gives CASSLQGPYGYTF.

The V gene is TRBV4-3, the J gene TRBJ2-2; 12 bases agree with TRBD2. This CDR3 is built from 16 residues. The ends lost 7 bases at V and 5 bases at J; junction bases unmatched: 8. The germline V gene encodes CDR1 LGHNA and CDR2 YSLEER. CDR3 DNA sequence: TGCGCCAGCACCAAAAACGGACTAGCGGGGACCGGGGAGCTGTTTTTT. Translated, it gives CASTKNGLAGTGELFF.

Remarks on this clone: One junction end disagrees with the germline gene, perhaps due to a read error. The chain carries TRBV27 and TRBJ2-1; TRBD1 matches 8 bases. Germline V gene data show CDR1 as MNHEY and CDR2 as SMNVEV (reference sequence). CDR3 length equals 15 residues. The CDR3 loop is CASSPRTGSYNEQFF. In nucleotides, the CDR3 is TGTGCCAGCAGTCCACGGACAGGGTCCTATAATGAGCAGTTCTTC.

Details on this clone: A junction boundary mismatches the germline segment, possibly from a read error. The CDR3 protein is CASSRRTGNTESFF. DNA for the CDR3: TGTGCCAGCAGCCGCCGGACGGGGAACACTGAATCTTTCTTT. V usage is TRBV13 and J usage is TRBJ1-1; D remains unclear. The germline gives CDR1 PRHDT, CDR2 FYEKMQ (reference sequence). The CDR3 covers 14 residues.

The CDR3 loop is CASSPRGTSGNTQYF. DNA of the CDR3: TGTGCCAGCAGCCCCAGAGGGACTAGCGGCAATACGCAGTATTTT. The chain carries TRBV11-2 and TRBJ2-3, with 11 bases aligning to TRBD2. The germline V gene has CDR1 SGHAT and CDR2 FQNNGV. The junction had 8 bases not matched to a gene; V was cut back by 5 bases and J by 7 bases. The CDR3 totals 15 residues.

This clone appeared once. This chain connects TRBV18 to TRBJ2-2; tentative D call: TRBD1 (5 bases). Trimming removed 4 bases at V and 0 bases at J, with 18 bases between. The CDR3 runs 18 residues. Germline V gene data show CDR1 as KGHSH and CDR2 as LQKENI. The CDR3 nucleotides are TGTGCCAGCTCACGACTTTCCAGGGTCGGTACGAACACCGGGGAGCTGTTTTTT. Amino acid sequence: CASSRLSRVGTNTGELFF. Drawing the rest from reference TRBV18 and TRBJ2-2, the complete variable domain is NAGVMQNPRHLVRRRGQEARLRCSPMKGHSHVYWYRQLPEEGLKFMVYLQKENIIDESGMPKERFSAEFPKEGPSILRIQQVVRGDSAAYFCASSRLSRVGTNTGELFFGEGSRLTVL.

This clone was counted a few times. CDR3 DNA sequence: TGTGCCAGCAGCTCAAGGACAGCTGAAGCTTTCTTT. Protein product: CASSSRTAEAFF. The rearrangement joins TRBV6-6 to TRBJ1-1; TRBD1 might be the D (6 bases). The CDR3 has 12 amino acids. The V end was cut by 6 bases, the J end by 6 bases, with 11 bases between. CDR1 and CDR2 (germline): MNHNY, SVGAGI (reference sequence).

V usage is TRBV28 and J usage is TRBJ2-7, with 11 bases matching TRBD2. Germline CDR1 and CDR2: MDHEN and SYDVKM. J was trimmed by 6 bases and V by 6 bases; bases with no gene match: 13. The CDR3 totals 16 residues. CDR3 amino acids: CASRGGTSGGLGEQYV. CDR3 DNA: TGTGCCAGCAGGGGGGGGACTAGCGGCGGCTTGGGCGAGCAGTACGTC.

This clone turned up a few times. CDR3 bases: TGCAGCGCCTCTGGAGGGGCGGGGGAGCAGTACGTC. Translating gives CSASGGAGEQYV. This chain uses TRBV29-1 with TRBJ2-7, with a weak D call TRBD2 (6 bases). The CDR3 totals 12 residues. CDR1 and CDR2 from the germline V gene are SQVTM and ANQGSEA. Deletions cut 7 bases from V and 7 bases from J, with 17 bases between.

The chain is built from TRBV15 and TRBJ2-1; D uncertain. The CDR3 totals 15 residues. V gave up 0 bases and J gave up 5 bases, with 11 bases separating them. Germline-derived CDR1 and CDR2 are LNHNV and YYDKDF (reference sequence). The CDR3 loop reads CATSRDILRDNEQFF. The CDR3 bases are TGTGCCACCAGCAGAGATATTTTGCGAGACAATGAGCAGTTCTTC.

The genes are TRBV30 and TRBJ1-5; D perhaps matches TRBD1 (6 bases). The germline CDR1 and CDR2 sequences are GTSNPN and SVGIG (reference sequence). V was cut by 3 bases and J by 2 bases, with 23 bases left in between. The CDR3 runs to 18 residues. The CDR3 DNA follows: TGTGCCTGGAGAGGTCCAGGGGCAGGGGCTGACGGCAATCAGCCCCAGCATTTT. Translation: CAWRGPGAGADGNQPQHF. Looking up the rest from reference TRBV30 and TRBJ1-5 gives the full variable domain: SQTIHQWPATLVQPVGSPLSLECTVEGTSNPNLYWYRQAAGRGLQLLFYSVGIGQISSEVPQNLSASRPQDRQFILSSKKLLLSDSGFYLCAWRGPGAGADGNQPQHFGDGTRLSIL.

The chain employs TRBV7-8 and TRBJ2-1, with 14 nucleotides matching TRBD2. V trimming: 5 bases; J trimming: 0 bases; junction bases outside the gene matches: 9. This CDR3 has 19 residues. Germline CDR1 reads SGHVS; CDR2 reads FQNEAQ. CDR3 amino acids: CASSNRGLAGGFSYNEQFF. CDR3 DNA: TGTGCCAGCAGCAATAGAGGACTAGCGGGAGGATTCTCCTACAATGAGCAGTTCTTC.

This chain uses TRBV7-8 with TRBJ1-2; 7 positions match TRBD1. The V gene end was trimmed by 5 bases and the J gene end by 4 bases; junction bases not matched to a gene: 4. CDR1 and CDR2 (germline): SGHVS, FQNEAQ. The CDR3 loop spans 13 amino acids. The CDR3 bases are TGTGCCAGCAGCCGTGACAGGGCCTATGGCTACACCTTC. This codes for CASSRDRAYGYTF.

This clone was found a few times. CDR3 nucleotides: TGTGCCAGCAGCTTAAATACAGGGGGAATTGGCTACACCTTC. Protein product: CASSLNTGGIGYTF. The chain recombines TRBV11-2 with TRBJ1-2, with 8 bases fitting TRBD1. The CDR3 spans 14 residues. Germline V CDR1 and CDR2: SGHAT, FQNNGV. V shed 2 bases, J shed 7 bases, and the junction held 6 bases outside the gene matches.

Only a few counts were recorded for this clone. The V gene is TRBV30, the J gene TRBJ2-3; TRBD2 agrees at 8 bases. Germline values: CDR1 GTSNPN, CDR2 SVGIG (reference sequence). The CDR3 extends over 18 amino acids. After removal of 5 bases from V and 3 bases from J, the junction contained 19 bases not matched to a gene. The CDR3 region is CAWGPRSGAGGPTDTQYF. Here the CDR3 DNA reads TGTGCCTGGGGCCCCCGTTCGGGTGCGGGAGGCCCTACAGATACGCAGTATTTT.

This clone has ten or more counts. The V gene is TRBV7-6, the J gene TRBJ2-1; D is possibly TRBD1 (6 bases). The germline V and J ends were trimmed by 5 bases and 3 bases, with 17 bases remaining between them. This CDR3 spans 16 amino acids. Germline CDR1 and CDR2: SGHVS and FNYEAQ. CDR3 region: CASSRLQGRYYNEQFF. The DNA for the CDR3 is TGTGCCAGCAGCCGCTTACAGGGTCGCTACTACAATGAGCAGTTCTTC.

This clone was observed a few times. CDR3 coding DNA: TGTGCCAGCAGGGAACAGGGTTTGGACACTGAAGCTTTCTTT. This encodes CASREQGLDTEAFF. The chain is built from TRBV6-5 and TRBJ1-1; D is possibly TRBD1 (6 bases). Looked up from germline, CDR1 is MNHEY and CDR2 is SVGAGI. CDR3 length equals 14 residues. Trimming removed 6 bases at V and 3 bases at J, with 14 bases between.

The CDR3 sequence is CASRRQNTPAQETQYF. The CDR3 DNA sequence: TGTGCCAGCAGGAGACAAAATACCCCGGCCCAAGAGACCCAGTACTTC. V and J are TRBV2 and TRBJ2-5; D is undetermined. The germline gives CDR1 SNHLY, CDR2 FYNNEI. This CDR3 comprises 16 residues. The V and J ends lost 6 bases and 1 base respectively, with 18 bases between them.

This clone was counted a few times. V and J are TRBV27 and TRBJ1-1; the match to TRBD1 covers 8 bases. This CDR3 is 15 amino acids long. Germline trimming cut 0 bases from V and 3 bases from J; bases unmatched to any gene: 3. CDR1 and CDR2 from the germline V gene are MNHEY and SMNVEV (reference sequence). Written as DNA, the CDR3 is TGTGCCAGCAGTTTATCTACGACAGGGGACACTGAAGCTTTCTTT. It encodes CASSLSTTGDTEAFF.

The CDR3 nucleotides are TGTGCCAGCAGCTTGGGCGCCACAGGGGACTACGAGCAGTACTTC. It is translated as CASSLGATGDYEQYF. This rearrangement joins TRBV5-5 to TRBJ2-7; 7 nucleotides align to TRBD1. J was trimmed by 3 bases and V by 0 bases; bases with no gene match: 6. CDR1 SGHKS and CDR2 YYEKEE come from the germline V gene (reference sequence). This CDR3 has 15 residues.

This clone was recorded a few times. This chain uses TRBV30 with TRBJ2-7; TRBD1 matches 9 bases. CDR1 is GTSNPN, CDR2 SVGIG, per germline (reference sequence). V was clipped by 5 bases and J by 3 bases; unmatched bases: 5. The CDR3 loop spans 13 amino acids. CDR3 in amino acids: CAWDPGQGYEQYV. The DNA for the CDR3 is TGTGCCTGGGACCCGGGACAGGGCTACGAGCAGTACGTC.

This clone occurred a few times. This sequence joins TRBV27 and TRBJ2-6; maybe TRBD2 (6 bases). The CDR3 spans 18 residues. Germline CDR1 is MNHEY and CDR2 is SMNVEV (reference sequence). With 3 bases removed from V and 0 bases from J, the gap between germline ends came to 15 bases. The CDR3 region is CASSFSGSSTSGANVLTF. CDR3 nucleotide sequence: TGTGCCAGCAGTTTTAGCGGAAGCAGTACCTCTGGGGCCAACGTCCTGACTTTC.

The rearrangement links TRBV5-1 to TRBJ2-7; 8 bases fit TRBD1. Germline V lookup: CDR1 SGHRS, CDR2 YFSETQ. The CDR3 contains 15 residues. After removal of 0 bases from V and 0 bases from J, the junction contained 2 bases not matched to a gene. DNA for the CDR3: TGCGCCAGCAGCTTGGGGGACAGGAACTCCTACGAGCAGTACTTC. Encoded protein: CASSLGDRNSYEQYF.

The V call is TRBV2, the J call TRBJ1-1, with 8 bases matching TRBD1. CDR1 SNHLY and CDR2 FYNNEI come from the germline V gene. CDR3 length: 15 amino acids. The J segment lost 4 bases and the V segment lost 6 bases, leaving 10 bases of the junction unmatched. The CDR3 sequence is CASSSFGTGGTEAFF. The CDR3 nucleotides read TGTGCCAGCAGCTCCTTCGGCACAGGGGGCACTGAAGCTTTCTTT.

The genes are TRBV11-3 and TRBJ2-5; 9 positions match TRBD2. CDR3 length: 14 amino acids. The junction had 4 bases not matched to a gene; V was cut back by 5 bases and J by 3 bases. The germline V gene has CDR1 SGHNT and CDR2 YENEEA. CDR3 in amino acids: CASSPRTSEETQYF. Written as DNA, the CDR3 is TGTGCCAGCAGCCCGAGGACTAGCGAAGAGACCCAGTACTTC.

On this clone itself: The same CDR3 arises from other DNA sequences in this sample as well. The rearrangement joins TRBV29-1 to TRBJ2-3, with a possible D match to TRBD1 (6 bases). V lost 4 bases and J lost 1, with 6 bases in between. Looked up from germline, CDR1 is SQVTM and CDR2 is ANQGSEA. The CDR3 spans 12 residues. This CDR3 reads CSVGQGTDTQYF. The CDR3, as DNA: TGCAGCGTTGGACAGGGCACAGATACGCAGTATTTT.

This clone has a handful of counts. The chain has TRBV7-2 and TRBJ2-7; D remains unclear. Germline V lookup: CDR1 SGHTA, CDR2 FQGNSA. V lost 5 bases, J lost 5 bases, and 13 bases lay in between. This CDR3 has 13 residues. The CDR3 DNA reads TGTGCCAGCAGCCTAGAGAGGCGGAACGAGCAGTACTTC. This sequence encodes CASSLERRNEQYF.